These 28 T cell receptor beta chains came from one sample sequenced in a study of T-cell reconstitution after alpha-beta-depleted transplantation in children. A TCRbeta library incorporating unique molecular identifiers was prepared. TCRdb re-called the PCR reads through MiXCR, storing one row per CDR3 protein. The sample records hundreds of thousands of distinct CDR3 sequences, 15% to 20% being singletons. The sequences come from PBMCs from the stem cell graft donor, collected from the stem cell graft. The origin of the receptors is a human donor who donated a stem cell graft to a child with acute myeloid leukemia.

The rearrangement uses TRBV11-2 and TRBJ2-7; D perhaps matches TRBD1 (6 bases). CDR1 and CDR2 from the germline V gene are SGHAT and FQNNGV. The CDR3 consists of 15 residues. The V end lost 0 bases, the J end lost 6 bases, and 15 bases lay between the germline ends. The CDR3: CASSLDPGEGREQYF. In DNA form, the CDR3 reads TGTGCCAGCAGCTTAGATCCAGGGGAAGGACGCGAGCAGTACTTC.

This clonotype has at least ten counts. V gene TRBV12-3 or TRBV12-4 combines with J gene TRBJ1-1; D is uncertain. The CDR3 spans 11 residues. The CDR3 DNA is TGTGCAATCAGTGGAGGGATTAAAGCTTTCTTT. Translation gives CAISGGIKAFF.

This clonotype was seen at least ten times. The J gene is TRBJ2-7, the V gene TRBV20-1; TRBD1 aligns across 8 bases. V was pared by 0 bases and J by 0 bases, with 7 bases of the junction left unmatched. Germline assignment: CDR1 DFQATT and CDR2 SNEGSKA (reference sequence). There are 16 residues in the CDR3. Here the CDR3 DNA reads TGCAGTGCTAGAGACGCGCGGGACAGGCACTCCTACGAGCAGTACTTC. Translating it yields CSARDARDRHSYEQYF.

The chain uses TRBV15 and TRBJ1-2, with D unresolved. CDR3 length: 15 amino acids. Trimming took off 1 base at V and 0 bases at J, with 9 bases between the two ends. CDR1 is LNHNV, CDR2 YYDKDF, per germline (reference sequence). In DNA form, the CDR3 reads TGTGCCACCAGCAGAGTTGTCGGTTCTAACTATGGCTACACCTTC. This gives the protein CATSRVVGSNYGYTF.

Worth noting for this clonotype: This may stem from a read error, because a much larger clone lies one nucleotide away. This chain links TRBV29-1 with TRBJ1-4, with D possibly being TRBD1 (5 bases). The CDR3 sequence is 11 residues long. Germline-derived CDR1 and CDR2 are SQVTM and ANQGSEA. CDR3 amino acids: CSVAGGGKLIF. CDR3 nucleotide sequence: TGCAGCGTTGCTGGGGGAGGAAAACTGATTTTT. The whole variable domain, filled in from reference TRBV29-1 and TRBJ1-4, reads SAVISQKPSRDICQRGTSLTIQCQVDSQVTMMFWYRQQPGQSLTLIATANQGSEATYESGFVIDKFPISRPNLTFSTLTVSNMSPEDSSIYLCSVAGGGKLIFGSGTQLSVL.

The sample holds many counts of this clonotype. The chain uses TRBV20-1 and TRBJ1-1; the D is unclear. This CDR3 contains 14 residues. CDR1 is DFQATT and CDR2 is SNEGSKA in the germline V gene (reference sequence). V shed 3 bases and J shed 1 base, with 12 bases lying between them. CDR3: CSARTLRRNTEAFF. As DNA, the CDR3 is TGCAGTGCTAGGACCCTTCGGAGGAACACTGAAGCTTTCTTT.

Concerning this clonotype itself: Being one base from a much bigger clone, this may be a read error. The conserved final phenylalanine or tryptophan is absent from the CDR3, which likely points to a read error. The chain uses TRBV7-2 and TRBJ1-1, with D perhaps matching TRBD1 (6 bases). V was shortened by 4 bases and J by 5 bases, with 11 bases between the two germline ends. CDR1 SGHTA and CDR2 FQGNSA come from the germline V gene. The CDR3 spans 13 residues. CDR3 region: CASSSLGQTEAFI. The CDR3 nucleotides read TGTGCCAGCAGCTCCTTAGGACAGACTGAAGCTTTCATT.

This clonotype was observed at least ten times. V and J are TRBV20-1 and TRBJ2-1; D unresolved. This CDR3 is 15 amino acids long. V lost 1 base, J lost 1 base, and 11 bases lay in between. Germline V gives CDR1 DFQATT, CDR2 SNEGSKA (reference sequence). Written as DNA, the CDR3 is TGCAGTGCTAGAGGGGCACCGCGATCCTACAATGAGCAGTTCTTC. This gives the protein CSARGAPRSYNEQFF.

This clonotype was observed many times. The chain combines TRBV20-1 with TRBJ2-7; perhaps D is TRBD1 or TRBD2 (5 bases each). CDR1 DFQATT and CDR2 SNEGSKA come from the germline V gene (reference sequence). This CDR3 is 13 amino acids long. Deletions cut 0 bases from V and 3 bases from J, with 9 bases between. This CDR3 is CSARDRDLYEQYF. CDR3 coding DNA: TGCAGTGCTAGAGATCGGGACCTCTACGAGCAGTACTTC.

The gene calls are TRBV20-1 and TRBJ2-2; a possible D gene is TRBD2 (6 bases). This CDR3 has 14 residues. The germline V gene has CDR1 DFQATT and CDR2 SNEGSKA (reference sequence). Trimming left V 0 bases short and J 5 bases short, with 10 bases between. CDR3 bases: TGCAGTGCTAGAGATTGGACTACAACCGGGGAGCTGTTTTTT. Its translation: CSARDWTTTGELFF.

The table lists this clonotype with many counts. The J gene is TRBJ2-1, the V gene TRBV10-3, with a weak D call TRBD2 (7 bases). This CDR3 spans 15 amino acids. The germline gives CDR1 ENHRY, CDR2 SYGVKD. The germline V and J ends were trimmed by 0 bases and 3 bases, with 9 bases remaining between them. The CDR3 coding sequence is TGTGCCATCAGTGAGTCGGGAGGGGGCTACAATGAGCAGTTCTTC. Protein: CAISESGGGYNEQFF.

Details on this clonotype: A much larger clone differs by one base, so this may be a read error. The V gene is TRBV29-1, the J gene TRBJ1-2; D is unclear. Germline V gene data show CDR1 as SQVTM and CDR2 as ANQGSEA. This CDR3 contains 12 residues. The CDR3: CSAPSVDYGYTF. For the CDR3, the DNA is TGCAGTGCCCCGTCTGTCGACTATGGCTACACCTTC.

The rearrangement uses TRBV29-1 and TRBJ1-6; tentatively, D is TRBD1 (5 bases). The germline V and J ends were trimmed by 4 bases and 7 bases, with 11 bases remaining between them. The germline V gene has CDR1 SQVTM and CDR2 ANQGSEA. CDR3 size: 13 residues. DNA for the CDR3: TGCAGCGTTGGGCTGGGGGGGAATTCACCCCTCCACTTT. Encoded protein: CSVGLGGNSPLHF.

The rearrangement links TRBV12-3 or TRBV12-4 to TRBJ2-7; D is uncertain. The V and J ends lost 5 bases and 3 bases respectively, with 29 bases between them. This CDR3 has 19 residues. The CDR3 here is CASSAPQSQIFSGFYEQYF. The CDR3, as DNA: TGTGCCAGCAGTGCCCCCCAGAGCCAAATCTTTTCAGGATTCTACGAGCAGTACTTC.

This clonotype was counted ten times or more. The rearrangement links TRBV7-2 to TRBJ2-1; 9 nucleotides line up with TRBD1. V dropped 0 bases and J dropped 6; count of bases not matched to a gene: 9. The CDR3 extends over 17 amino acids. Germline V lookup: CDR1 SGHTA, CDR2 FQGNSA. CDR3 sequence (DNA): TGTGCCAGCAGCTTAGCGCTAATGGGGACAGGGTCCAATGAGCAGTTCTTC. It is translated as CASSLALMGTGSNEQFF.

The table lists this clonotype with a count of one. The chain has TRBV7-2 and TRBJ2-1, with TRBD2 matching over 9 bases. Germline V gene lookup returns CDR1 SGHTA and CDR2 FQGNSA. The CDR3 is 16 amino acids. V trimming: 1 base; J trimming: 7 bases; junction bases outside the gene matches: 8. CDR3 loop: CASSLGGGGAVNEQFF. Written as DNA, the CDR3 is TGTGCCAGCAGCTTAGGGGGCGGGGGGGCCGTAAATGAGCAGTTCTTC.

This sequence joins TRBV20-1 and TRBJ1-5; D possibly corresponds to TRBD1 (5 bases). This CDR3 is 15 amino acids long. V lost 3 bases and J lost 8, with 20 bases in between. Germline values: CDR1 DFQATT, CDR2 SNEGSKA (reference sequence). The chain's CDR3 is CSASAPLGEIEPQHF. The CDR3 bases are TGCAGTGCTAGTGCCCCTCTGGGGGAGATCGAGCCCCAGCATTTT.

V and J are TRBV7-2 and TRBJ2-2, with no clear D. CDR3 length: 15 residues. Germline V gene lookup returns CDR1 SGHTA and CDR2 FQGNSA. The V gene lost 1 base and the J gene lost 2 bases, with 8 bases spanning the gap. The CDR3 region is CASSLGLVNTGELFF. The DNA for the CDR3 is TGTGCCAGCAGCTTAGGCCTGGTCAACACCGGGGAGCTGTTTTTT.

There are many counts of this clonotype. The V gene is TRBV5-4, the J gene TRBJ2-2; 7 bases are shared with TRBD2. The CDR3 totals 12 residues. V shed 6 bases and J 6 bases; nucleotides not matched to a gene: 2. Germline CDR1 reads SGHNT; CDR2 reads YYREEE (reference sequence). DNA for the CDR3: TGTGCCAGCACCGCGGGGGCCGGGGAGCTGTTTTTT. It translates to CASTAGAGELFF.

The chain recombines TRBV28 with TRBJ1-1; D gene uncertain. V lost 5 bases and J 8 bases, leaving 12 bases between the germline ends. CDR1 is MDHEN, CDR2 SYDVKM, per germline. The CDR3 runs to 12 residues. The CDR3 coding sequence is TGTGCCAGCAGTGCCGAACCAATAGAAGCTTTCTTT. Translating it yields CASSAEPIEAFF.

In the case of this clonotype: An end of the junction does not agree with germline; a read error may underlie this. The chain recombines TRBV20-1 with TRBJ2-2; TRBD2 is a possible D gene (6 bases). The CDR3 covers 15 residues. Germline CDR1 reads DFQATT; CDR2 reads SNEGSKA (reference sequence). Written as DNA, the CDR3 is TGCAGTGCTAGAGCTTCGAGAGCGAACACCGGGGAGGTGTTTTTT. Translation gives CSARASRANTGEVFF.

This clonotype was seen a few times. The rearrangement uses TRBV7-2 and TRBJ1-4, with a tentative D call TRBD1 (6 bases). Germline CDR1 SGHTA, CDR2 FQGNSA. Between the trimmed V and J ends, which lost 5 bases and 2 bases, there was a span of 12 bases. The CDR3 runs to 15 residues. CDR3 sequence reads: CASSVRTATNEKLFF. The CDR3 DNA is TGTGCCAGCAGCGTCCGGACAGCGACTAATGAAAAACTGTTTTTT.

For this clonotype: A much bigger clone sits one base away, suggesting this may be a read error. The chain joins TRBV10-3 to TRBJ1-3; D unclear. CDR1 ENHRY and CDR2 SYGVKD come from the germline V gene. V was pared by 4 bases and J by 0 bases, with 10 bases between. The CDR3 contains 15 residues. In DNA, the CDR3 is TGTGCCATCAGTGGTGGACCGAGCTCTGGAAACACCATATATTTT. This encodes CAISGGPSSGNTIYF.

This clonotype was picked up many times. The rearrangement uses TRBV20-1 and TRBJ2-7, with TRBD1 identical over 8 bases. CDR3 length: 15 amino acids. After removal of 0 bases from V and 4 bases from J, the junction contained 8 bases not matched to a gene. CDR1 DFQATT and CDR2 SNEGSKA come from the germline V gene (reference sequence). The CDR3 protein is CSARDLRGLWYEQYV. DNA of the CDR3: TGCAGTGCTAGAGATCTCAGGGGGCTTTGGTACGAGCAGTACGTC.

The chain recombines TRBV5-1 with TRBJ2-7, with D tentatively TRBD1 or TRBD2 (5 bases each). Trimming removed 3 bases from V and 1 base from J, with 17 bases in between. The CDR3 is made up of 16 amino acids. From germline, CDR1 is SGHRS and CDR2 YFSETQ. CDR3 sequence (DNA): TGCGCCAGCAGCTCCCCCACCGGGACGGATTCCTACGAGCAGTACTTC. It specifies CASSSPTGTDSYEQYF.

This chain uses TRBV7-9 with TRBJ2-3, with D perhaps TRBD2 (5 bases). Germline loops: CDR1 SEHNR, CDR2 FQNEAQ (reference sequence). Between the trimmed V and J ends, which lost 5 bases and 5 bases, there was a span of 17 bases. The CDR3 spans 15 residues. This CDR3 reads CASSPSAAFLDTQYF. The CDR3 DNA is TGTGCCAGCAGCCCCTCAGCGGCCTTCTTAGATACGCAGTATTTT.

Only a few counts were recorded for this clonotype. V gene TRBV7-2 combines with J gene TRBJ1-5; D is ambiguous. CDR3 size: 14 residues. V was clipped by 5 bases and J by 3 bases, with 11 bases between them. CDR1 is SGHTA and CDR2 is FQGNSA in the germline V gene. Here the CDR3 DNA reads TGTGCCAGCAGCCCAGAGGGCTTCAATCAGCCCCAGCATTTT. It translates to CASSPEGFNQPQHF.

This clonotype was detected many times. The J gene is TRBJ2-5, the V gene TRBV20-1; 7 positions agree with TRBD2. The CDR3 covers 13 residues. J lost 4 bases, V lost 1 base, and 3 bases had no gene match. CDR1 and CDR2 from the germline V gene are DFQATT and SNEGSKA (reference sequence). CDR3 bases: TGCAGTGCTAGAGCGTCGGGGGGAGAGACCCAGTACTTC. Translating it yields CSARASGGETQYF.